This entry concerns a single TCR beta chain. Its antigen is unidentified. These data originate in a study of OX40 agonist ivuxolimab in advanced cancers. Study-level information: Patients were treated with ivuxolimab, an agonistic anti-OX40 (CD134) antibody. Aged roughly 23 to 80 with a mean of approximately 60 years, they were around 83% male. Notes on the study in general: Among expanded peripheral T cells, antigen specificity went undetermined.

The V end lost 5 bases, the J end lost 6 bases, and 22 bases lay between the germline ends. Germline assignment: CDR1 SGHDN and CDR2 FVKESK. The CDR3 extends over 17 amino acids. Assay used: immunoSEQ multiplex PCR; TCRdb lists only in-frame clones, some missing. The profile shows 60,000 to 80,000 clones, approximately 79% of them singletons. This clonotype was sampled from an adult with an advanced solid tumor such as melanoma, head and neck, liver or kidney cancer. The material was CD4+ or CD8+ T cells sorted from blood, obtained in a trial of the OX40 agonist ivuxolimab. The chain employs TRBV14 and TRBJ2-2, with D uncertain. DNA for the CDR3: TGTGCCAGCAGCAACCGACCTGCGAGAGTCGGGCCCGGGGAGCTGTTTTTT. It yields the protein CASSNRPARVGPGELFF.